The present T cell receptor (beta chain) was sequenced within a study of blood T cell repertoires in COVID-19. Original processing methods: Amplification with reference gene primers provided the estimates of nucleated cell counts. Clones were read by immunoSEQ multiplex PCR, and TCRdb kept only the in-frame ones, dropping some. V and J calls plus clone size are reproduced from that table; the DNA served to infer D and trimming. The sample records 410,000 or so clones, more than 80% being singletons. The clonotype originates from a woman younger than 45 with active or convalescent COVID-19. The sequenced sample consisted of peripheral blood.

The CDR3 DNA sequence: TGTGCCAGCAGTCCCACGGGACTGGCGGGGGAACAGTTCTTC. It specifies CASSPTGLAGEQFF. The rearrangement links TRBV6-6 to TRBJ2-1; TRBD2 aligns across 7 bases. The germline CDR1 and CDR2 sequences are MNHNY and SVGAGI (reference sequence). V trimming: 5 bases; J trimming: 13 bases; junction bases outside the gene matches: 14. This CDR3 spans 14 amino acids.